This TCR beta chain was identified during a study of blood T cells in healthy people across ages. J was trimmed by 8 bases and V by 8 bases; bases with no gene match: 11. The CDR3 runs 13 residues. Germline lookup yields CDR1 MNHEY and CDR2 SVGEGT. The use of a sample-barcoded 5' primer and a J-beta primer mix characterized a second PCR of roughly 6 to 11 cycles. TCRdb re-called the 5' RACE reads with MiXCR, one entry per CDR3 protein. The profile shows about 1 million distinct CDR3 sequences, about 25% of them singletons. The sample was also linked to a second study, of T cells of mothers and their children.

This clonotype was obtained from a girl aged 2-9 years in good health. The chain employs TRBV6-2 or TRBV6-3 and TRBJ1-2; 7 bases are shared with TRBD1. Sequencing was carried out using blood. CDR3 nucleotides: TGTGCCAGCTCAATGGGGACAGTCTCAGGCTACACCTTC. This sequence encodes CASSMGTVSGYTF.